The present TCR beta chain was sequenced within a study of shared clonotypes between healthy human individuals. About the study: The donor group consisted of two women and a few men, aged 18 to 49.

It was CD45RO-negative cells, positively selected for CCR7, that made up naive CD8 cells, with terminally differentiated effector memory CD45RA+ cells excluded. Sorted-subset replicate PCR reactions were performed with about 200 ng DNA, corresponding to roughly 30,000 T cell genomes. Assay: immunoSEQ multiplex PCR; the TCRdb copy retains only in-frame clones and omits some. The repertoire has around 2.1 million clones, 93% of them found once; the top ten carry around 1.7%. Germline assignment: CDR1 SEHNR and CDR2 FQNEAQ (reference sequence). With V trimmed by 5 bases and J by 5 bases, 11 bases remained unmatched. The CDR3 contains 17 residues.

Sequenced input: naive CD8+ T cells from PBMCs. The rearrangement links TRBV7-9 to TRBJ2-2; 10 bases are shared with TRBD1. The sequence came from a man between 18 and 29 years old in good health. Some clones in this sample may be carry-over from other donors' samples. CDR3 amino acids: CASSGGTGDMGTGELFF. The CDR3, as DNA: TGTGCCAGCAGCGGCGGGACAGGGGACATGGGGACCGGGGAGCTGTTTTTT.